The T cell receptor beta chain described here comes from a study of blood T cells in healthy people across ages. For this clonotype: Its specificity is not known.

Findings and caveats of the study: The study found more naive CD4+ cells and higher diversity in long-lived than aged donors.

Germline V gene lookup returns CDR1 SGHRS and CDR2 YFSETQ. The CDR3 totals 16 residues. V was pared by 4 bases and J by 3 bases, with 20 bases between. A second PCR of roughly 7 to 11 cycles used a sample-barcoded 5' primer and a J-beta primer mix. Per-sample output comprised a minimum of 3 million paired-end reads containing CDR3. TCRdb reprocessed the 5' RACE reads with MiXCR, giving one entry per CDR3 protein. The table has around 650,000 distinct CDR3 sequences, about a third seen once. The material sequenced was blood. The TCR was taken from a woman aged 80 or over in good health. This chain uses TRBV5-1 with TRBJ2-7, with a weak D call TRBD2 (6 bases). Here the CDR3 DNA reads TGCGCCAGCAGCCCCGGAGGGGTGGAGGGAGGCTACGAGCAGTACTTC. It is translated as CASSPGGVEGGYEQYF.